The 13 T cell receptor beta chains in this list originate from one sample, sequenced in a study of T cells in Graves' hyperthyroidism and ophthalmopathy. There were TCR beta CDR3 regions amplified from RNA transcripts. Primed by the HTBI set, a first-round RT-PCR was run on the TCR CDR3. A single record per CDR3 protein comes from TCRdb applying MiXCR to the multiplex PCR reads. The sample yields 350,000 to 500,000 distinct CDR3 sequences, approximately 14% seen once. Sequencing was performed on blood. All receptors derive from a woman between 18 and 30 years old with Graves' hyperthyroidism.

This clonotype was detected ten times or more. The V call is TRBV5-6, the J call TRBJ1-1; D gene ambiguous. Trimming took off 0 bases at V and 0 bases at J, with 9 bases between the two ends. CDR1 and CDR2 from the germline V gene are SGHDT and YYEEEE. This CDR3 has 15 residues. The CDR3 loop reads CASSLESQMNTEAFF. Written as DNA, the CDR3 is TGTGCCAGCAGCTTGGAGTCCCAGATGAACACTGAAGCTTTCTTT.

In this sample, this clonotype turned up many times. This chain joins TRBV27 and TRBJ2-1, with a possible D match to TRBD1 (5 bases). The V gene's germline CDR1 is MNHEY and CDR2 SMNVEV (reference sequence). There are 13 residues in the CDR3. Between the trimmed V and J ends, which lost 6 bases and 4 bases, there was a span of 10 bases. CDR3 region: CASSTAGYNEQFF. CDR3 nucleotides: TGTGCCAGCAGCACGGCAGGGTACAATGAGCAGTTCTTC.

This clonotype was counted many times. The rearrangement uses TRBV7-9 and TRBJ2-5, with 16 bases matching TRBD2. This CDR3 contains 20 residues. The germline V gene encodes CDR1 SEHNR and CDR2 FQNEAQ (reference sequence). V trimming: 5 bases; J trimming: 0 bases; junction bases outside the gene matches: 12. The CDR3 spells CASSPAGLAGGPPYQETQYF. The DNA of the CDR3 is TGTGCCAGCAGCCCGGCGGGACTAGCGGGAGGGCCTCCGTACCAAGAGACCCAGTACTTC.

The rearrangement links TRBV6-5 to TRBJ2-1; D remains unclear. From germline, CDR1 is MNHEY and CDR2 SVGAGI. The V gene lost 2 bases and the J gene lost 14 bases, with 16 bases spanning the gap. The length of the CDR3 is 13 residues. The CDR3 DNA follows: TGTGCCAGCAGTTACCCGGACCCGCCGAAGAAGTTCTTC. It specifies CASSYPDPPKKFF.

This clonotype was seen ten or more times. The DNA for the CDR3 is TGCAGTGTTCGGACTGGAGGGTCCGGGGAGCTGTTTTTT. Its translation: CSVRTGGSGELFF. The rearrangement joins TRBV20-1 to TRBJ2-2; TRBD2 might be the D (6 bases). Deletions cut 7 bases from V and 6 bases from J, with 15 bases between. Looked up from germline, CDR1 is DFQATT and CDR2 is SNEGSKA (reference sequence). CDR3 size: 13 residues.

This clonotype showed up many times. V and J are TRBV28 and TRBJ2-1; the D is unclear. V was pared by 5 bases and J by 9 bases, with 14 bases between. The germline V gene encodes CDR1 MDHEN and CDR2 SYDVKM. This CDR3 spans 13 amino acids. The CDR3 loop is CASSAALAGEQFF. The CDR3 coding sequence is TGTGCCAGCAGTGCGGCATTGGCTGGTGAGCAGTTCTTC.

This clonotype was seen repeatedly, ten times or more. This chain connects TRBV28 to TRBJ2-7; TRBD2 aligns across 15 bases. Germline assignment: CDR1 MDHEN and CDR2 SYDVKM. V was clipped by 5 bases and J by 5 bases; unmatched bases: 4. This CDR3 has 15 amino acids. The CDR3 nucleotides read TGTGCCAGCAGTCGGACTAGCGGGAGGGCCCACGAGCAGTACTTC. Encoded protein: CASSRTSGRAHEQYF.

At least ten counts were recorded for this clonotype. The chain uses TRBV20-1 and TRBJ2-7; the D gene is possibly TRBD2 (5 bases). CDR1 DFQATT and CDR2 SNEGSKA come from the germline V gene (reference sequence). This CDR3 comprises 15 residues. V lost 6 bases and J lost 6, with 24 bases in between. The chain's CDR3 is CSAKTRAGLLSEQYF. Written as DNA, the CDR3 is TGCAGTGCCAAGACGCGGGCGGGTCTTCTCTCCGAGCAGTACTTC.

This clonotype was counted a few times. CDR3 region: CSARPEYEQYF. Written as DNA, the CDR3 is TGCAGTGCTAGACCCGAATACGAGCAGTACTTC. This chain connects TRBV20-1 to TRBJ2-7; D is unclear. Germline-derived CDR1 and CDR2 are DFQATT and SNEGSKA (reference sequence). CDR3 length: 11 amino acids. V was shortened by 2 bases and J by 4 bases, with 6 bases between the two germline ends.

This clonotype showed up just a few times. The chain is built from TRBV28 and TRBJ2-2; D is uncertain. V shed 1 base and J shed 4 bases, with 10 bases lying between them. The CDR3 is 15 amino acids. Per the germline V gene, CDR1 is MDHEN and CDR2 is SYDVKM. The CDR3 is CASSLFPGSTGELFF. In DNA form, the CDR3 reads TGTGCCAGCAGTTTATTTCCAGGTTCCACCGGGGAGCTGTTTTTT.

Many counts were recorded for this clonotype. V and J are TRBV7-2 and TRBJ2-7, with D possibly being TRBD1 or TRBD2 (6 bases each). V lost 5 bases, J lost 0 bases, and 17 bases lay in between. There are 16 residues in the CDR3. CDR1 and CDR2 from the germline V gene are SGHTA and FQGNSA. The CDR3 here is CASSPRGGGHSYEQYF. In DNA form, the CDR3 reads TGTGCCAGCAGCCCCAGGGGTGGAGGGCACTCCTACGAGCAGTACTTC.

The CDR3 DNA sequence: TGCGCCAGCAGCCAAGATTCAGGGGGCCCCACCGGGGAGCTGTTTTTT. Translation gives CASSQDSGGPTGELFF. The chain joins TRBV4-1 to TRBJ2-2, with 8 bases fitting TRBD1. Trimming removed 0 bases from V and 4 bases from J; junction bases left unmatched: 4. CDR1 MGHRA and CDR2 YSYEKL come from the germline V gene. CDR3 length equals 16 residues.

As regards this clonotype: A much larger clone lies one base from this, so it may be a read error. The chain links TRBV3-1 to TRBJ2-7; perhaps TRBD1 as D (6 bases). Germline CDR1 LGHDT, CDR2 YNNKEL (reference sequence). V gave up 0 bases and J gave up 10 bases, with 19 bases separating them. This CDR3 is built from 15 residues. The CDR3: CASSQEDRRSEIQYF. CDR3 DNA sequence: TGTGCCAGCAGCCAAGAAGACAGGAGGAGCGAGATCCAGTACTTC.